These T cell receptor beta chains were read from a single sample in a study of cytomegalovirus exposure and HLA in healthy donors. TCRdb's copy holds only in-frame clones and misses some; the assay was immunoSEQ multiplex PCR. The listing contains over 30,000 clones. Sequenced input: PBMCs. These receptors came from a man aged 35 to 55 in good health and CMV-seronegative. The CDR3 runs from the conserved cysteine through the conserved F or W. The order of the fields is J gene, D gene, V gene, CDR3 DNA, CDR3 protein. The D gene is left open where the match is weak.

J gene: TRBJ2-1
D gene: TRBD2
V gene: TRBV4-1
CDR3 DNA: TGCGCCAGCAGCCTTACCCCGGGACTAGCGGTGCATGAGCAGTTCTTC
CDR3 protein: CASSLTPGLAVHEQFF

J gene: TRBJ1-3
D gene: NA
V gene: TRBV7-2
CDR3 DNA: TGTGCCAGCAGCCCCGCGGGGGTTGGAAACACCATATATTTT
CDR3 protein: CASSPAGVGNTIYF

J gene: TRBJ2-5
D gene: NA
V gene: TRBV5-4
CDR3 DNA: TGTGCCAGCAGCGGAGACTGGAGGCGGGAGACCCAGTACTTC
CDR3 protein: CASSGDWRRETQYF

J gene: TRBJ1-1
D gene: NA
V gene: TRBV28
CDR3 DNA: TGTGCCAGCGCAGATCAAACTGAAGCTTTCTTT
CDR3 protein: CASADQTEAFF

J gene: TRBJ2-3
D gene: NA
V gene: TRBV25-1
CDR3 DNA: TGTGCCAGCAGAGCGGACTTCACAGATACGCAGTATTTT
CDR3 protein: CASRADFTDTQYF

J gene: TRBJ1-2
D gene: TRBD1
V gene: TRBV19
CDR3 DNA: TGTGCCAGTAGTATAAAGGGGACAGGCTATGGCTACACCTTC
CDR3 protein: CASSIKGTGYGYTF

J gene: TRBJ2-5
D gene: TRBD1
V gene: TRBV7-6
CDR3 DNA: TGTGCCAGCAGCCAGGGACAGGGGGAGACCCAGTACTTC
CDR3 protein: CASSQGQGETQYF

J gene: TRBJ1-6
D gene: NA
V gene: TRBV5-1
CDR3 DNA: TGCGCCAGCAGCTTCCAACAGGGAGGGGATTCACCCCTCCACTTT
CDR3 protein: CASSFQQGGDSPLHF

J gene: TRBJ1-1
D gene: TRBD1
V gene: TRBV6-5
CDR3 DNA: TGTGCCAGCAAAGGGACAGGCTCGGCCGAAGCTTTCTTT
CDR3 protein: CASKGTGSAEAFF

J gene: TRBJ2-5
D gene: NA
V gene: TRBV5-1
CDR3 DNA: TGCGCCAGCAGCTTGGGACGGAACGAGGGGACCCAGTACTTC
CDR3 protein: CASSLGRNEGTQYF

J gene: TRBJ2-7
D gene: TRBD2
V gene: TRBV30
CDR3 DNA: TGTGCCTGGAGTGAGAACTTCGGGAGGTCCTACGAGCAGTACTTC
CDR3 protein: CAWSENFGRSYEQYF

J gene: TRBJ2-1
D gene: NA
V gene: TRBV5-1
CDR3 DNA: TGCGCCAGCAGCTTGGTAATGACAGTCCCTGGGCAGTTCTTC
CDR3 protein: CASSLVMTVPGQFF

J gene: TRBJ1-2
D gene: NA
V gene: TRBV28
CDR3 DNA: TGTGCCAGCAGTTTTGGTTCAACAGGGCCCTATGGCTACACCTTC
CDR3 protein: CASSFGSTGPYGYTF

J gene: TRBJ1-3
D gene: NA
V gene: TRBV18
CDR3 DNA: TGTGCCAGCTCAGCCGACATATTCTCTGGAAACACCATATATTTT
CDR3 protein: CASSADIFSGNTIYF

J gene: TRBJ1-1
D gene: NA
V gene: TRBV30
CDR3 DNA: TGTGCCTGGAGCGGGCCTTCCGGGGTTGAAGCTTTCTTT
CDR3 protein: CAWSGPSGVEAFF

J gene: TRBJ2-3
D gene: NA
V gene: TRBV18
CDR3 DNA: TGTGCCAGCTCACCGGACAGTAGGGCGCAGTATTTT
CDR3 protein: CASSPDSRAQYF

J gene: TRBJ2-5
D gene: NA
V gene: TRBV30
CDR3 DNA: TGTGCCTGGAAAGAACAGGGAGTACAAGAGACCCAGTACTTC
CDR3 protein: CAWKEQGVQETQYF

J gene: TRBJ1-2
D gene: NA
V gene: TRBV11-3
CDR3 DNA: TGTGCCAGCAGCCGGTGGTGGTCGGGTGGCTACACCTTC
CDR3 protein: CASSRWWSGGYTF

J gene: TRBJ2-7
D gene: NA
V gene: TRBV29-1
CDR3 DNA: TGCAGCGCCGGAGTCAGGGGCTACGAGCAGTACTTC
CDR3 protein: CSAGVRGYEQYF

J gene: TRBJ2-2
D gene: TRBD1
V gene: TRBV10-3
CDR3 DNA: TGTGCCATCAGTCCGACAGGGGGGGGGACCGGGGAGCTGTTTTTT
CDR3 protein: CAISPTGGGTGELFF

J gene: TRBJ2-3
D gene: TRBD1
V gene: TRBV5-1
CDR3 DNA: TGCGCCAGCAGCCTTGGACAGGGGGCGGATACGCAGTATTTT
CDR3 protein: CASSLGQGADTQYF

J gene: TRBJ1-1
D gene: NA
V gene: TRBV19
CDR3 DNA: TGTGCCAGTAGTATCCCCTTGAACACTGAAGCTTTCTTT
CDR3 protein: CASSIPLNTEAFF

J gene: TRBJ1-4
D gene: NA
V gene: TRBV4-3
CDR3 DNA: TGCGCCAGCAGCCAAGGGAATCAGGGAGGGGAAAAACTGTTTTTT
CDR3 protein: CASSQGNQGGEKLFF

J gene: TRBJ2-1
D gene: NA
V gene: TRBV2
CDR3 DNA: TGTGCCAGCAGTGACAGGGAATGGGAGCAGTTCTTC
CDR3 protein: CASSDREWEQFF

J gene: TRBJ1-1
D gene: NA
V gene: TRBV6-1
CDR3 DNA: TGTGCCAGCAAGGGACAAATGAACACTGAAGCTTTCTTT
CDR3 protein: CASKGQMNTEAFF

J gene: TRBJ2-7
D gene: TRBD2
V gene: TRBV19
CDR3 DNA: TGTGCCAGTAGTGGGGGGGGGTCCCTCGACGAGCAGTACTTC
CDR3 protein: CASSGGGSLDEQYF

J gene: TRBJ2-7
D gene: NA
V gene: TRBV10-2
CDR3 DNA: TGCGCCAGCAGGTACCAACAGGAAACCTACGAGCAGTACTTC
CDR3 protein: CASRYQQETYEQYF

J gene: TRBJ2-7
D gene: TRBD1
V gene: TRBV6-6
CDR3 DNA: TGTGCCAGCAAAGGACAGGGCGCTAACTACGAGCAGTACTTC
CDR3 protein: CASKGQGANYEQYF

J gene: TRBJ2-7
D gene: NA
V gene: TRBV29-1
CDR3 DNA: TGCAGCGTTGAACTATGGGGGGGCGGGAGCTCCTACGAGCAGTACTTC
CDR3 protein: CSVELWGGGSSYEQYF

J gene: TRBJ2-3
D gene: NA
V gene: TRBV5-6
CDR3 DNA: TGTGCCAGCAGCTTGGTTGGGACAATTAGAGATACGCAGTATTTT
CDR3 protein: CASSLVGTIRDTQYF

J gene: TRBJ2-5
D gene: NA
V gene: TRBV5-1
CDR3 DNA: TGCGCCAGCAGCTTGGCTCTACTAGCCAGGGCCGAGGGAGAGACCCAGTACTTC
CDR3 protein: CASSLALLARAEGETQYF

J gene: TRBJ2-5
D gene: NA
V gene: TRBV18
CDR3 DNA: TGTGCCAGCTCACCAACTCCGGGGGAGACCCAGTACTTC
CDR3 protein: CASSPTPGETQYF

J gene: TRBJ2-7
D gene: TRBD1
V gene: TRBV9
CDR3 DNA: TGTGCCAGCAGCGTTAGACAGGGGCCCCACGAGCAGTACTTC
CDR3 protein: CASSVRQGPHEQYF

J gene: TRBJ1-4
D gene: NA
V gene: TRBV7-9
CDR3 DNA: TGTGCCAGCAGCGCGGTCGGGGCTAATGAAAAACTGTTTTTT
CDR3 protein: CASSAVGANEKLFF

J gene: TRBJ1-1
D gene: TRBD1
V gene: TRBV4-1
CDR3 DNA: TGCGCCAGCAGCCAAGTAGCGCCCCGGACAGGGCCGAACACTGAAGCTTTCTTT
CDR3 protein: CASSQVAPRTGPNTEAFF

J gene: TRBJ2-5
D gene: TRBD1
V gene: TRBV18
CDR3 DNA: TGTGCCAGCTCACCGGACAGGGAGAAGACCCAGTACTTC
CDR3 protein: CASSPDREKTQYF

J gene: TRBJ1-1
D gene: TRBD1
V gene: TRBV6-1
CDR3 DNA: TGTGCCAGCAGTCGACAGGGTCTGGGGGATGAAGCTTTCTTT
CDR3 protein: CASSRQGLGDEAFF

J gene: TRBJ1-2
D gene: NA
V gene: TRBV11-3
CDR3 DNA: TGTGCCAGCAGCCCGCGGGCTCTAGCTAACTATGGCTACACCTTC
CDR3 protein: CASSPRALANYGYTF

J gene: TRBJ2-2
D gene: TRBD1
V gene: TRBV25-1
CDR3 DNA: TGTGCCAGCAGTCAGGACAGGGAGAACACCGGGGAGCTGTTTTTT
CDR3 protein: CASSQDRENTGELFF

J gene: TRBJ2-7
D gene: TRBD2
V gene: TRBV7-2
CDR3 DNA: TGTGCCAGCAGCTTAGTTAGCGGGACTCTCGAGCAGTACTTC
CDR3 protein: CASSLVSGTLEQYF

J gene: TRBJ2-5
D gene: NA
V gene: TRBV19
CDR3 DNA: TGTGCCAGCGCCCTGACAGGAACCCGGGAGACCCAGTACTTC
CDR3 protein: CASALTGTRETQYF

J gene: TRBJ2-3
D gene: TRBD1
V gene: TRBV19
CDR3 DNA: TGTGCCAGTAGTATTCAAGGGGGCGCAGATACGCAGTATTTT
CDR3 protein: CASSIQGGADTQYF